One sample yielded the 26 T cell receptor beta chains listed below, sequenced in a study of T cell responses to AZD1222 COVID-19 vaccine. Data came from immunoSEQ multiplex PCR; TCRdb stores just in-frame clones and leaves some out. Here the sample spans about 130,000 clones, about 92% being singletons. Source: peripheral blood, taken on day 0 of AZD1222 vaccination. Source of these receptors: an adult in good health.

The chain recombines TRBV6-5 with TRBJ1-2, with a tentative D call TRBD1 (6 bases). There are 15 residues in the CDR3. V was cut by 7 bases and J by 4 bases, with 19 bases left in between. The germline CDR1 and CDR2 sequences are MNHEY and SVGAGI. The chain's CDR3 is CASIKEQGFGYGYTF. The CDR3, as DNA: TGTGCCAGCATCAAAGAGCAGGGGTTTGGCTATGGCTACACCTTC.

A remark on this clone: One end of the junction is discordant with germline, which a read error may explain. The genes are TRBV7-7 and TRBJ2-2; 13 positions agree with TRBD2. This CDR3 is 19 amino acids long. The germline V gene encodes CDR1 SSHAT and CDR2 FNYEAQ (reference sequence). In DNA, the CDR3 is TGTGCTAGCAGCTTAAGACTAGCGGGGGGTACACCCTACACCGGGGAGCTGTTTTTT. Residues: CASSLRLAGGTPYTGELFF.

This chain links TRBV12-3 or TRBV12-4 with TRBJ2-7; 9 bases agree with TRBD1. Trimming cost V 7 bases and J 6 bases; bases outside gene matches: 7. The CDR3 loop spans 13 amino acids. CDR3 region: CASTTDRGVEQYF. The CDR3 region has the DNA TGTGCCAGCACCACGGACAGGGGCGTCGAGCAGTACTTC.

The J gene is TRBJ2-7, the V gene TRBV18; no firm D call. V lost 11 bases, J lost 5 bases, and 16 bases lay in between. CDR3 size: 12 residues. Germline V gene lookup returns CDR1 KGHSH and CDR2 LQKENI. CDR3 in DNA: TGTGCCGCCTCGACTTCGGTCGACGAGCAGTACTTC. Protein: CAASTSVDEQYF. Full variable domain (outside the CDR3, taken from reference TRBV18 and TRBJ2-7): NAGVMQNPRHLVRRRGQEARLRCSPMKGHSHVYWYRQLPEEGLKFMVYLQKENIIDESGMPKERFSAEFPKEGPSILRIQQVVRGDSAAYFCAASTSVDEQYFGPGTRLTVT.

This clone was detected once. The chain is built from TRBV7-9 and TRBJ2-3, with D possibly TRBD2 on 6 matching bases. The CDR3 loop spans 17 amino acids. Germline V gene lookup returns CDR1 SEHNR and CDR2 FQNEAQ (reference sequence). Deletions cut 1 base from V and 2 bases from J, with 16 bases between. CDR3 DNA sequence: TGTGCCAGCAGCTTAGATCGGTTGGCGGGGACCACAGATACGCAGTATTTT. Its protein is CASSLDRLAGTTDTQYF.

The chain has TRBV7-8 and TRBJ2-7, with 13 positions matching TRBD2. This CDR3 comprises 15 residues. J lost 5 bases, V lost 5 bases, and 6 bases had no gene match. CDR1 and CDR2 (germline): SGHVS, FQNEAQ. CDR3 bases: TGTGCCAGCAGCCCTACTAGCGGGGGGGCCCACGAGCAGTACTTC. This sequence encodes CASSPTSGGAHEQYF.

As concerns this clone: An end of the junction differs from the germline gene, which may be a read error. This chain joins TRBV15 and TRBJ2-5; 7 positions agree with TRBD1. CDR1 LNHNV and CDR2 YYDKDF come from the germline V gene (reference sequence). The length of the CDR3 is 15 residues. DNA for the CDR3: TGTGCCATCAGCAGAACCCCGGGACAGCAAGAGACCCAGTACTTC. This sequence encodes CAISRTPGQQETQYF.

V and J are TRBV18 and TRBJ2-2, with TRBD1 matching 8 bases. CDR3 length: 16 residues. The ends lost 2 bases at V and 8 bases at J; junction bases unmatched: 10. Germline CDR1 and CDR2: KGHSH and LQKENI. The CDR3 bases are TGTGCCAGCTCACCAGGACAGGGCGTCTTGGCTGGGGAGCTGTTTTTT. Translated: CASSPGQGVLAGELFF.

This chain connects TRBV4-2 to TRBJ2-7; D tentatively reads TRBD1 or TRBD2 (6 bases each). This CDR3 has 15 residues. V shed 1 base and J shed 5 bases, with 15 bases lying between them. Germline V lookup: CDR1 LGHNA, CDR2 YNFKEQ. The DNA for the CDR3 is TGTGCCAGCAGCCAAGGGGGTTTTGGGGGGCACGAGCAGTACTTC. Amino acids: CASSQGGFGGHEQYF.

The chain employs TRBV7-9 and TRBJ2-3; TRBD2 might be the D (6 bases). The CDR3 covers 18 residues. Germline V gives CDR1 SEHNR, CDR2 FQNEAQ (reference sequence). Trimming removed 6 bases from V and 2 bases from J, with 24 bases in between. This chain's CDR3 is CASSPSGFWRGHTDTQYF. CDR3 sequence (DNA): TGTGCCAGCAGTCCCTCCGGGTTTTGGAGGGGTCACACAGATACGCAGTATTTT.

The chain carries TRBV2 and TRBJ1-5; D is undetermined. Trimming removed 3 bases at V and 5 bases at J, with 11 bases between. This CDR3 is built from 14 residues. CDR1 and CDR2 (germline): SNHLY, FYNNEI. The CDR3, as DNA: TGTGCCAGCAGTGACTTCTACGGGGATCAGCCCCAGCATTTT. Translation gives CASSDFYGDQPQHF.

CDR3 in amino acids: CASSYYGTIAETQYF. The CDR3, as DNA: TGTGCCAGCAGTTATTATGGGACAATTGCGGAGACCCAGTACTTC. The rearrangement joins TRBV6-6 to TRBJ2-5, with D maybe TRBD1 (6 bases). V was clipped by 3 bases and J by 5 bases, with 16 bases between them. The CDR3 runs to 15 residues. The germline CDR1 and CDR2 sequences are MNHNY and SVGAGI (reference sequence).

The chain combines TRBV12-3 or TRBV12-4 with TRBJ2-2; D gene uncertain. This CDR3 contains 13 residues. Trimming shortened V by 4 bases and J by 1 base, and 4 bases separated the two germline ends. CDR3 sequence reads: CASSSVNTGELFF. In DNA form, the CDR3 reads TGTGCCAGCAGTTCTGTGAACACCGGGGAGCTGTTTTTT.

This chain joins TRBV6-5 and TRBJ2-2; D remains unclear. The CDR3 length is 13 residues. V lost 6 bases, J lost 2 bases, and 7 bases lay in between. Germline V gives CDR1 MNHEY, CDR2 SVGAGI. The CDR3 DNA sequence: TGTGCCAGCAGAAAGGAAAACACCGGGGAGCTGTTTTTT. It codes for CASRKENTGELFF.

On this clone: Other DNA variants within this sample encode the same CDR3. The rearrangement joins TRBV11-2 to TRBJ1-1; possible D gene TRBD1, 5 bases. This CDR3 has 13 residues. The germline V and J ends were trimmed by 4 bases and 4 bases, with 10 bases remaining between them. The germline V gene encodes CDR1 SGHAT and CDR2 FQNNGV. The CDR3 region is CASSWGGSTEAFF. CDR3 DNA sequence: TGTGCCAGCAGCTGGGGGGGGAGCACTGAAGCTTTCTTT.

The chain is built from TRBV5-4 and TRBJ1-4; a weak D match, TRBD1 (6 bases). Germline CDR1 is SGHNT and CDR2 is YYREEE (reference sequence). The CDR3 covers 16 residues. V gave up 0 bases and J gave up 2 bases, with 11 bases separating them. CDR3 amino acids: CASSLGPGHTNEKLFF. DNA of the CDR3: TGTGCCAGCAGCTTGGGCCCGGGACACACTAATGAAAAACTGTTTTTT. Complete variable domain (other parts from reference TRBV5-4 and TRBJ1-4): ETGVTQSPTHLIKTRGQQVTLRCSSQSGHNTVSWYQQALGQGPQFIFQYYREEENGRGNFPPRFSGLQFPNYSSELNVNALELDDSALYLCASSLGPGHTNEKLFFGSGTQLSVL.

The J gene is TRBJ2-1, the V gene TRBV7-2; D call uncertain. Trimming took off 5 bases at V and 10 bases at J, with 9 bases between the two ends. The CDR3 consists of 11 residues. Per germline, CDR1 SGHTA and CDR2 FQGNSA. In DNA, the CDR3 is TGTGCCAGCAGCCCTCTAAGAGAGCAGTTCTTC. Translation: CASSPLREQFF.

CDR3 DNA: TGCGCCAGCAGCCTCCGGACAGGGCTCTACGAGCAGTACTTC. This encodes CASSLRTGLYEQYF. J is TRBJ2-7 and V is TRBV5-1; 8 bases agree with TRBD1. The CDR3 has 14 residues. V trimming: 4 bases; J trimming: 3 bases; junction bases outside the gene matches: 6. Germline V gene lookup returns CDR1 SGHRS and CDR2 YFSETQ.

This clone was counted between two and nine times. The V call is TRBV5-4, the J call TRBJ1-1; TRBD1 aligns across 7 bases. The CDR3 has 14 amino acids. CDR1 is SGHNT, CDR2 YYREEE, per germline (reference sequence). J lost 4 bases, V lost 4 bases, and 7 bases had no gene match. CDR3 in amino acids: CASSPRTGPTEAFF. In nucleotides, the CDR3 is TGTGCCAGCAGCCCCAGGACAGGTCCCACTGAAGCTTTCTTT.

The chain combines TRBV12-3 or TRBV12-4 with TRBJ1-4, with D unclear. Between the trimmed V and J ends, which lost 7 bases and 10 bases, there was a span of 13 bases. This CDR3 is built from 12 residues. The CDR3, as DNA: TGTGCCAGCATCTTCGGCGGCGGAAAACTGTTTTTT. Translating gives CASIFGGGKLFF.

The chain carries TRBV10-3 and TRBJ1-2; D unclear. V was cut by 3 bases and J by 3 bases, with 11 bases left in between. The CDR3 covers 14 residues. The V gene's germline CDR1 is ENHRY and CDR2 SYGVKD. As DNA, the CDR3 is TGTGCCATCAGTGAATTAGGCGATCACTATGGCTACACCTTC. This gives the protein CAISELGDHYGYTF.

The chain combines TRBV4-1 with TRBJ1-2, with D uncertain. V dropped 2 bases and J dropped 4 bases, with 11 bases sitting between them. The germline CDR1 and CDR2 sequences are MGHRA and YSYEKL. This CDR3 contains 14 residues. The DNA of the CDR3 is TGCGCCAGCAGCCAAACGGACGTTGGCTATGGCTACACCTTC. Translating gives CASSQTDVGYGYTF.

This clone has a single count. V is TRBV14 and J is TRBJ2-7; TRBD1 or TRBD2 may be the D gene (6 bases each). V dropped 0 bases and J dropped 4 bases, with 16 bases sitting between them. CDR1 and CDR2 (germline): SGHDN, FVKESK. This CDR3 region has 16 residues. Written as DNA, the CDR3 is TGTGCCAGCAGCCAAGAGGGGCTCGGGGGCTGGTACGAGCAGTACTTC. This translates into CASSQEGLGGWYEQYF.

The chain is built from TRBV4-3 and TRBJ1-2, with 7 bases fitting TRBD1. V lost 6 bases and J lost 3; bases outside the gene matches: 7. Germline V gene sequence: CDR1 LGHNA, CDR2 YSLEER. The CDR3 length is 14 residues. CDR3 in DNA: TGCGCCAGCAGGTTGTTAGGGACAGACTATGGCTACACCTTC. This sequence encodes CASRLLGTDYGYTF.

The CDR3 nucleotides read TGTGCCAGCAGCGTAAGAATGGGGACAGCGAATCAGCCCCAGCATTTT. Translated, it gives CASSVRMGTANQPQHF. The V call is TRBV7-2, the J call TRBJ1-5; 7 nucleotides align to TRBD1. The CDR3 is 16 amino acids. With V trimmed by 5 bases and J by 4 bases, 11 bases remained unmatched. CDR1 and CDR2 (germline): SGHTA, FQGNSA.

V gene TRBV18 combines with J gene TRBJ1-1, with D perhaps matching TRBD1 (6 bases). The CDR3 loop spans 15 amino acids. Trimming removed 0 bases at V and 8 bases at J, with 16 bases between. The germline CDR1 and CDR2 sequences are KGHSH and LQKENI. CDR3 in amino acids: CASSPPETGTLEAFF. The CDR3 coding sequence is TGTGCCAGCTCACCACCGGAGACAGGTACCCTCGAAGCTTTCTTT.